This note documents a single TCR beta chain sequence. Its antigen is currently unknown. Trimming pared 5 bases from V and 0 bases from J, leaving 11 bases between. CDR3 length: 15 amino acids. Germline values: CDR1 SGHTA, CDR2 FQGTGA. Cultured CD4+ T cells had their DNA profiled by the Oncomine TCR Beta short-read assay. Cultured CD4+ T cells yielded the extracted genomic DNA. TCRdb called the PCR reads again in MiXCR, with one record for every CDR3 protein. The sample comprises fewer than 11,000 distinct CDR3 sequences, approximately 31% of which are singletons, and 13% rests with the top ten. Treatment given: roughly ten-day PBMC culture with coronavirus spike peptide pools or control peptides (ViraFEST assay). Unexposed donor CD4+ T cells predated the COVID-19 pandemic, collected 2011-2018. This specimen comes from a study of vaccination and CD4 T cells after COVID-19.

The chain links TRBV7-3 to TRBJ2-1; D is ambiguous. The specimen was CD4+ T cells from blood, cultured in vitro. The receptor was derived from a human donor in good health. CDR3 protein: CASSVTRVSYNEQFF. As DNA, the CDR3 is TGTGCCAGCAGCGTGACTCGGGTCTCCTACAATGAGCAGTTCTTC.